One and the same sample provided the 2 T cell receptor beta chains below, sequenced in a study of cytomegalovirus exposure and HLA in healthy donors. Primers included in the PCR were 60 Vbeta and 13 Jbeta primers. Here immunoSEQ multiplex PCR was the method, and the copy in TCRdb shows in-frame clones only, minus some. The table lists around 110,000 clones, 66% of them singletons. Sequenced sample: PBMCs. The receptors shown here come from a man aged 18 to 29 in good health and CMV-seronegative.

V gene TRBV5-6 combines with J gene TRBJ2-5; the D gene is possibly TRBD1 (5 bases). The end of the DNA aligns better with TRBJ2-7, so the J call may be wrong. This CDR3 has 14 residues. From germline, CDR1 is SGHDT and CDR2 YYEEEE. The CDR3 reads CASSLGAGPYEQYF. The CDR3 DNA is TGTGCCAGCAGCTTGGGGGCAGGGCCCTACGAGCAGTACTTC.

Concerning this clone itself: One end of the junction is discordant with germline, which a read error may explain. The J gene is TRBJ1-1, the V gene TRBV6-6; the D gene is possibly TRBD1 (6 bases). This CDR3 is built from 14 residues. The germline gives CDR1 MNHNY, CDR2 SVGAGI (reference sequence). The CDR3 DNA is TGTGCCAGCAGCTCCCCCCAGGGGAACCCTGAAGCTTTCTTT. This gives the protein CASSSPQGNPEAFF.